This T cell receptor (beta chain) was sequenced during a study of cytomegalovirus exposure and HLA in healthy donors. Study results and limitations: Further analysis was carried out later, and it showed several of the most significant clusters appearing linked to common viral pathogens.

The PCR used 60 Vbeta and 13 Jbeta primers. Profiled with immunoSEQ multiplex PCR; TCRdb holds only in-frame clones, not every one. The sample has over 45,000 clones; around 82% are singletons. In the case of this clone: Its antigen remains unidentified.

Sequencing was done on a sample of PBMCs. This clonotype was obtained from a boy aged 10-17 years in good health and CMV-seropositive.

The CDR3 is CASGEVRANEQFF. DNA for the CDR3: TGTGCCAGCGGTGAGGTGAGGGCGAATGAGCAGTTCTTC. The V call is TRBV6-5, the J call TRBJ2-1, with a possible D match to TRBD2 (5 bases). From germline, CDR1 is MNHEY and CDR2 SVGAGI. The CDR3 totals 13 residues. Trimming took 8 bases from V and 7 from J, leaving 15 bases between them.